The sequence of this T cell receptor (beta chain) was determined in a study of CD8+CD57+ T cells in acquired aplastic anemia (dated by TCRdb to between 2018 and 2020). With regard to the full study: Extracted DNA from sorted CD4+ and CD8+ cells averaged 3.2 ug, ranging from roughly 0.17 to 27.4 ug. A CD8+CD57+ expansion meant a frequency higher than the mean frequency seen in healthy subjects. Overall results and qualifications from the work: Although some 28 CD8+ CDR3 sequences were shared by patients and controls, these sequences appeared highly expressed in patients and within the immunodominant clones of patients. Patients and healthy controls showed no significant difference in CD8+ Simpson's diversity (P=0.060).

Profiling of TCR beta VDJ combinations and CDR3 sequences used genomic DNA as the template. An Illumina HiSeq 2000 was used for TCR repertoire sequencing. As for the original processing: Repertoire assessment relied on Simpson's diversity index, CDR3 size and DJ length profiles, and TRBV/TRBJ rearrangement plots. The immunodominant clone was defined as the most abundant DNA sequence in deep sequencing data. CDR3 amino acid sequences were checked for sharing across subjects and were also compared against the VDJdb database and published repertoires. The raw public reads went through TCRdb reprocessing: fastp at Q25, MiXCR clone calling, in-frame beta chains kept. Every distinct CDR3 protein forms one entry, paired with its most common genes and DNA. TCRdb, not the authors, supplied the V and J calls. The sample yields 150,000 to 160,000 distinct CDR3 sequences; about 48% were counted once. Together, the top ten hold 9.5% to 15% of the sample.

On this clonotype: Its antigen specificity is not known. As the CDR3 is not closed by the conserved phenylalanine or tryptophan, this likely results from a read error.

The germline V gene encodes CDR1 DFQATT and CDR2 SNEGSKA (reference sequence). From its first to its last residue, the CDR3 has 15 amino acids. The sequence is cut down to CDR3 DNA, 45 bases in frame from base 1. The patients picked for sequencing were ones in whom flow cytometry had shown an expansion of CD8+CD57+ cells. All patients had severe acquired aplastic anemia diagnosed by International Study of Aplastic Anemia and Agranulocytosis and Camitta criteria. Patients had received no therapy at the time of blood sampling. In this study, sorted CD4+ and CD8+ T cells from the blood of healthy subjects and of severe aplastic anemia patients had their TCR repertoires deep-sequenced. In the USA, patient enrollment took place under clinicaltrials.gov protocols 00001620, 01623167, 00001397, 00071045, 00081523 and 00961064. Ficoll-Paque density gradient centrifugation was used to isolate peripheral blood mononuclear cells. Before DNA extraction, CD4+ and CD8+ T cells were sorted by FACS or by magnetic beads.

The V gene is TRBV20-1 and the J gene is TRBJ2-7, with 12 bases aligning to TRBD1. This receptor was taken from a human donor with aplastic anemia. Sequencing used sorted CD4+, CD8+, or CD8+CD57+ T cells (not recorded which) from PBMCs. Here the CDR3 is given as CSVRDPGQGAGEQYL. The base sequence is TGCAGTGTTAGAGATCCGGGACAGGGGGCGGGCGAGCAGTACCTC.